The 19 T cell receptor beta chains reported below all come from one sample, sequenced in a study of a mutant IDH1 vaccine in newly diagnosed glioma. Time point specified: week 35, safety follow-up. Doses of 300 ug of mutant IDH1 20-mer peptide were given with topical imiquimod. These receptors have no identified antigens. Only in-frame clones appear in the TCRdb table, and some are missing; sequencing was by immunoSEQ multiplex PCR. Seen here are 45,000 to 60,000 clones, around nine tenths observed once, and the top ten hold around 6%. Specimen: PBMCs, collected from a glioma patient whose treatment included an IDH1 peptide vaccine. These TCRs come from a woman in her forties with glioma.

Written as DNA, the CDR3 is TGTGCCAGCAGTTTATCGGGACAGGGGAGGACTGAAGCTTTCTTT. Protein: CASSLSGQGRTEAFF. The V and J genes are TRBV28 and TRBJ1-1; 10 nucleotides align to TRBD1. Germline values: CDR1 MDHEN, CDR2 SYDVKM. This CDR3 region has 15 residues. The V segment lost 1 base and the J segment 5 bases; nucleotides outside the gene matches: 4.

The chain recombines TRBV7-8 with TRBJ2-1; TRBD2 aligns across 11 bases. Germline assignment: CDR1 SGHVS and CDR2 FQNEAQ. Germline trimming cut 1 base from V and 7 bases from J; bases unmatched to any gene: 3. The CDR3 contains 15 residues. DNA for the CDR3: TGTGCCAGCAGCTTAGAAGGGACTAGCGGTAATGAGCAGTTCTTC. Residues: CASSLEGTSGNEQFF.

The count of this clone is one. The chain combines TRBV19 with TRBJ2-1; perhaps D is TRBD1 or TRBD2 (6 bases each). Germline values: CDR1 LNHDA, CDR2 SQIVND (reference sequence). V was cut by 7 bases and J by 4 bases, with 17 bases left in between. CDR3 length equals 15 residues. The CDR3: CASTRGGGGYNEQFF. CDR3 DNA: TGTGCCAGTACCCGAGGGGGAGGAGGGTACAATGAGCAGTTCTTC. Combining the CDR3 with reference TRBV19 and TRBJ2-1 gives the whole variable domain DGGITQSPKYLFRKEGQNVTLSCEQNLNHDAMYWYRQDPGQGLRLIYYSQIVNDFQKGDIAEGYSVSREKKESFPLTVTSAQKNPTAFYLCASTRGGGGYNEQFFGPGTRLTVL.

The chain joins TRBV18 to TRBJ1-5; D ambiguous. The CDR3 runs 12 residues. Trimming pared 3 bases from V and 3 bases from J, leaving 3 bases between. CDR1 and CDR2 (germline): KGHSH, LQKENI. CDR3 residues: CASSPPNQPQHF. Here the CDR3 DNA reads TGTGCCAGCTCACCCCCCAATCAGCCCCAGCATTTT.

This clone was seen just once. In DNA, the CDR3 is TGCGCCAGCAGCTTGGAGGCTAGCGGGACCACCGGGGAGCTGTTTTTT. Its protein product is CASSLEASGTTGELFF. This rearrangement joins TRBV5-1 to TRBJ2-2; 9 bases fit TRBD2. V was pared by 0 bases and J by 4 bases, with 4 bases of the junction left unmatched. The CDR3 sequence is 16 residues long. Per germline, CDR1 SGHRS and CDR2 YFSETQ.

This sequence joins TRBV28 and TRBJ2-7, with D possibly being TRBD1 or TRBD2 (6 bases each). The CDR3 has 12 amino acids. Germline CDR1 is MDHEN and CDR2 is SYDVKM. V was trimmed by 7 bases and J by 3 bases, leaving 10 bases between them. Here the CDR3 DNA reads TGTGCCAGCAAGGGGGAGGACTACGAGCAGTACTTC. This gives the protein CASKGEDYEQYF. The variable domain in full, with the rest retrieved from reference TRBV28 and TRBJ2-7, is DVKVTQSSRYLVKRTGEKVFLECVQDMDHENMFWYRQDPGLGLRLIYFSYDVKMKEKGDIPEGYSVSREKKERFSLILESASTNQTSMYLCASKGEDYEQYFGPGTRLTVT.

This chain joins TRBV6-5 and TRBJ1-2; 7 bases are shared with TRBD1. Per the germline V gene, CDR1 is MNHEY and CDR2 is SVGAGI. CDR3 size: 15 residues. The J segment lost 4 bases and the V segment lost 2 bases, leaving 7 bases of the junction unmatched. In DNA form, the CDR3 reads TGTGCCAGCAGTTACGCGTCAGGGGGGGTCTATGGCTACACCTTC. The encoded protein is CASSYASGGVYGYTF.

The chain employs TRBV7-9 and TRBJ1-4, with 8 bases matching TRBD1. Germline loops: CDR1 SEHNR, CDR2 FQNEAQ (reference sequence). The trim removed 5 bases at V and 6 bases at J, leaving 8 bases unmatched. This CDR3 is 15 amino acids long. The CDR3 DNA reads TGTGCCAGCAGCCCCCCCCAGGGGGCGCATGAAAAACTGTTTTTT. Translated, it gives CASSPPQGAHEKLFF. Using reference TRBV7-9 and TRBJ1-4 for the parts outside the CDR3, the full variable domain is DTGVSQNPRHKITKRGQNVTFRCDPISEHNRLYWYRQTLGQGPEFLTYFQNEAQLEKSRLLSDRFSAERPKGSFSTLEIQRTEQGDSAMYLCASSPPQGAHEKLFFGSGTQLSVL.

This chain's CDR3 is CASSPEVGSYGYTF. DNA for the CDR3: TGTGCCAGCAGCCCCGAGGTGGGGAGCTATGGCTACACCTTC. This chain joins TRBV14 and TRBJ1-2; unclear D gene. V lost 4 bases to trimming and J lost 4 bases, with 13 bases between them. CDR3 length: 14 residues. Germline loops: CDR1 SGHDN, CDR2 FVKESK.

V usage is TRBV6-5 and J usage is TRBJ1-4; 7 bases line up with TRBD1. V lost 5 bases and J lost 4; bases outside the gene matches: 4. There are 14 residues in the CDR3. From germline, CDR1 is MNHEY and CDR2 SVGAGI. CDR3 protein: CASSPGQYNEKLFF. CDR3 nucleotides: TGTGCCAGCAGTCCGGGACAGTATAATGAAAAACTGTTTTTT.

The V and J genes are TRBV19 and TRBJ2-2; the match to TRBD1 covers 10 bases. The CDR3 contains 13 residues. The V gene end was trimmed by 7 bases and the J gene end by 6 bases; junction bases not matched to a gene: 2. Germline V CDR1 and CDR2: LNHDA, SQIVND (reference sequence). DNA for the CDR3: TGTGCCAGTATCGGGACAGGGGCCGGGGAGCTGTTTTTT. It translates to CASIGTGAGELFF. The variable domain in full, with the rest retrieved from reference TRBV19 and TRBJ2-2, is DGGITQSPKYLFRKEGQNVTLSCEQNLNHDAMYWYRQDPGQGLRLIYYSQIVNDFQKGDIAEGYSVSREKKESFPLTVTSAQKNPTAFYLCASIGTGAGELFFGEGSRLTVL.

The table lists this clone with a count of one. The genes are TRBV28 and TRBJ1-3; D gene uncertain. Trimming stripped 2 bases from V and 2 bases from J, with 16 bases between. The CDR3 is 17 amino acids. Germline V gene sequence: CDR1 MDHEN, CDR2 SYDVKM. This CDR3 is CASSLRPTPQAGNTIYF. CDR3 coding DNA: TGTGCCAGCAGTTTACGGCCCACCCCCCAAGCTGGAAACACCATATATTTT. Together with reference TRBV28 and TRBJ1-3, the CDR3 gives the full variable domain: DVKVTQSSRYLVKRTGEKVFLECVQDMDHENMFWYRQDPGLGLRLIYFSYDVKMKEKGDIPEGYSVSREKKERFSLILESASTNQTSMYLCASSLRPTPQAGNTIYFGEGSWLTVV.

The gene calls are TRBV29-1 and TRBJ2-3, with TRBD2 identical over 9 bases. Per germline, CDR1 SQVTM and CDR2 ANQGSEA. J lost 2 bases, V lost 5 bases, and 8 bases had no gene match. The CDR3 runs to 15 residues. CDR3 sequence (DNA): TGCAGCGTTCCAGGGCTAGCGGGACCCACAGATACGCAGTATTTT. Protein sequence: CSVPGLAGPTDTQYF.

The rearrangement joins TRBV19 to TRBJ2-2; D ambiguous. The CDR3 length is 13 residues. Trimming pared 10 bases from V and 1 base from J, leaving 10 bases between. CDR1 is LNHDA and CDR2 is SQIVND in the germline V gene (reference sequence). The CDR3 DNA reads TGTGCCACGCGACCTGTGAACACCGGGGAGCTGTTTTTT. Protein: CATRPVNTGELFF.

The genes are TRBV5-1 and TRBJ1-4; D not certain. The ends were cut back, 0 bases at V and 8 bases at J, with 5 bases in the middle. The CDR3 extends over 12 amino acids. Per the germline V gene, CDR1 is SGHRS and CDR2 is YFSETQ. In nucleotides, the CDR3 is TGCGCCAGCAGCTTGGACGGAGAAAAACTGTTTTTT. Translated, it gives CASSLDGEKLFF.

The chain is built from TRBV5-8 and TRBJ2-5, with 12 bases lining up with TRBD2. Germline assignment: CDR1 SGHTS and CDR2 YDEGEE. After removal of 5 bases from V and 5 bases from J, the junction contained 7 bases not matched to a gene. This CDR3 has 15 amino acids. CDR3 loop: CASSRGLAGLETQYF. DNA for the CDR3: TGTGCCAGCAGTCGCGGACTAGCGGGGCTTGAGACCCAGTACTTC.

The CDR3 sequence: CAWSADGLSTDTQYF. CDR3 DNA: TGTGCCTGGAGTGCGGACGGTCTGAGCACAGATACGCAGTATTTT. V gene TRBV30 combines with J gene TRBJ2-3, with D hard to call. Germline lookup yields CDR1 GTSNPN and CDR2 SVGIG (reference sequence). The V and J ends lost 1 base and 0 bases respectively, with 11 bases between them. The CDR3 contains 15 residues.

The chain joins TRBV9 to TRBJ2-3, with a possible D match to TRBD1 (6 bases). V dropped 3 bases and J dropped 5 bases, with 13 bases sitting between them. The CDR3 is made up of 14 amino acids. Per the germline V gene, CDR1 is SGDLS and CDR2 is YYNGEE. The CDR3 loop is CASSAGTGLDTQYF. The DNA for the CDR3 is TGTGCCAGCAGCGCCGGTACAGGGTTAGATACGCAGTATTTT. Complete variable domain (other parts from reference TRBV9 and TRBJ2-3): DSGVTQTPKHLITATGQRVTLRCSPRSGDLSVYWYQQSLDQGLQFLIQYYNGEERAKGNILERFSAQQFPDLHSELNLSSLELGDSALYFCASSAGTGLDTQYFGPGTRLTVL.

This rearrangement joins TRBV7-9 to TRBJ2-3, with 11 bases identical to TRBD2. Germline values: CDR1 SEHNR, CDR2 FQNEAQ (reference sequence). There are 16 residues in the CDR3. J was trimmed by 5 bases and V by 7 bases; bases with no gene match: 11. CDR3 sequence (DNA): TGTGCCAGCACACCCCTTAGCGGGGGGGTTGAAGATACGCAGTATTTT. Its protein is CASTPLSGGVEDTQYF.